These 22 T cell receptor beta chains were sequenced from one sample in a study of cytomegalovirus exposure and HLA in healthy donors. Use of 60 Vbeta and 13 Jbeta primers characterized the PCR. The method was immunoSEQ multiplex PCR; TCRdb's version includes in-frame clones alone and lacks a portion of them. The data show about 240,000 clones, around 81% seen once. The sample comprised PBMCs. Receptor source: a woman aged 60-75 years in good health and CMV-seropositive.

This clone was observed once. The chain combines TRBV2 with TRBJ1-1, with D possibly matching TRBD1 (5 bases). The CDR3 contains 14 residues. V lost 5 bases and J lost 4, with 14 bases in between. Germline CDR1 is SNHLY and CDR2 is FYNNEI. CDR3 residues: CASSPDAGGTEAFF. CDR3 coding DNA: TGTGCCAGCAGTCCCGATGCGGGGGGCACTGAAGCTTTCTTT.

V gene TRBV5-4 combines with J gene TRBJ1-4, with 8 bases matching TRBD1. This CDR3 region has 13 residues. CDR1 is SGHNT, CDR2 YYREEE, per germline (reference sequence). V lost 5 bases to trimming and J lost 7 bases; unmatched junction nucleotides: 4. DNA of the CDR3: TGTGCCAGCAGGGACAGGGAAACTGAAAAACTGTTTTTT. This sequence encodes CASRDRETEKLFF. Looking up the rest from reference TRBV5-4 and TRBJ1-4 gives the full variable domain: ETGVTQSPTHLIKTRGQQVTLRCSSQSGHNTVSWYQQALGQGPQFIFQYYREEENGRGNFPPRFSGLQFPNYSSELNVNALELDDSALYLCASRDRETEKLFFGSGTQLSVL.

This clone was observed a single time. The gene calls are TRBV5-1 and TRBJ2-5; possibly TRBD1 for D (6 bases). CDR1 SGHRS and CDR2 YFSETQ come from the germline V gene. V was clipped by 4 bases and J by 2 bases, with 15 bases between them. This CDR3 has 15 residues. This chain's CDR3 is CASSTAGTFQETQYF. CDR3 DNA sequence: TGCGCCAGCAGCACCGCCGGGACATTTCAAGAGACCCAGTACTTC.

The chain recombines TRBV5-1 with TRBJ2-7; 11 bases map to TRBD2. Germline V gene lookup returns CDR1 SGHRS and CDR2 YFSETQ. The J segment lost 4 bases and the V segment lost 0 bases, leaving 6 bases of the junction unmatched. The CDR3 totals 16 residues. CDR3 residues: CASSLAIAGGAYEQYF. The CDR3 DNA is TGCGCCAGCAGCTTGGCCATAGCGGGAGGGGCATACGAGCAGTACTTC.

Concerning this clone itself: The junction and the germline gene differ at one end; a read error may be behind it. This chain links TRBV6-1 with TRBJ1-5, with 7 bases matching TRBD1. CDR1 is MNHNS, CDR2 SASEGT, per germline. The CDR3 is 15 amino acids. The CDR3 region has the DNA TGTGTCAGCAACCGACAGGGCCTAGGTGATCAGCCCCAGCATTTT. Translating gives CVSNRQGLGDQPQHF.

The chain uses TRBV10-3 and TRBJ2-1, with 8 bases lining up with TRBD2. CDR3 size: 12 residues. Trimming at V came to 8 bases and at J to 9 bases, leaving 6 bases not matched to a gene. Germline assignment: CDR1 ENHRY and CDR2 SYGVKD. Here the CDR3 DNA reads TGTGCCATCGGGACGGGAGGGGGTGAGCAGTTCTTC. This codes for CAIGTGGGEQFF.

The chain recombines TRBV18 with TRBJ2-7, with 8 bases aligning to TRBD1. The V and J ends lost 1 base and 4 bases, in that order; junction bases with no gene match: 3. The CDR3 is 14 amino acids. In germline, CDR1 is KGHSH, CDR2 LQKENI. CDR3 in DNA: TGTGCCAGCTCACCACTGGACAGGGTTTACGAGCAGTACTTC. The encoded protein is CASSPLDRVYEQYF.

The chain links TRBV10-3 to TRBJ1-3; D is uncertain. Trimming took 7 bases from V and 0 from J, leaving 7 bases between them. The V gene's germline CDR1 is ENHRY and CDR2 SYGVKD. This CDR3 spans 13 amino acids. The CDR3 loop reads CAIIPVSGNTIYF. The CDR3 nucleotides read TGTGCCATCATCCCAGTCTCTGGAAACACCATATATTTT.

The chain links TRBV11-2 to TRBJ2-5, with a possible D match to TRBD2 (7 bases). Germline CDR1 SGHAT, CDR2 FQNNGV. This CDR3 has 16 amino acids. V was trimmed by 5 bases and J by 7 bases, leaving 23 bases between them. The CDR3 DNA reads as TGTGCCAGCAGCCCCGTGGGGGGGGCACACCTGAGGACCCAGTACTTC. This gives the protein CASSPVGGAHLRTQYF.

The gene calls are TRBV5-4 and TRBJ1-1, with 9 bases aligning to TRBD1. The CDR3 contains 14 residues. The ends lost 4 bases at V and 6 bases at J; junction bases unmatched: 7. CDR1 is SGHNT, CDR2 YYREEE, per germline (reference sequence). In DNA, the CDR3 is TGTGCCAGCAGCACAGGGGGCCGGTCCGCTGAAGCTTTCTTT. Encoded protein: CASSTGGRSAEAFF. Filled out from reference TRBV5-4 and TRBJ1-1, the complete variable domain reads ETGVTQSPTHLIKTRGQQVTLRCSSQSGHNTVSWYQQALGQGPQFIFQYYREEENGRGNFPPRFSGLQFPNYSSELNVNALELDDSALYLCASSTGGRSAEAFFGQGTRLTVV.

The chain is built from TRBV27 and TRBJ1-2; D ambiguous. The CDR3 extends over 14 amino acids. With 2 bases removed from V and 4 bases from J, the gap between germline ends came to 11 bases. CDR1 MNHEY and CDR2 SMNVEV come from the germline V gene (reference sequence). CDR3 residues: CASSLGRAGYGYTF. The CDR3 coding sequence is TGTGCCAGCAGTTTAGGGAGGGCTGGCTATGGCTACACCTTC.

The V call is TRBV19, the J call TRBJ2-2; 9 nucleotides match TRBD2. J lost 7 bases, V lost 1 base, and 4 bases had no gene match. This CDR3 is built from 15 residues. CDR1 is LNHDA, CDR2 SQIVND, per germline (reference sequence). The CDR3 here is CASSIVAGAVGELFF. CDR3 sequence (DNA): TGTGCCAGTAGTATAGTAGCGGGAGCGGTCGGGGAGCTGTTTTTT.

The chain links TRBV5-5 to TRBJ1-2; D is undetermined. Germline V gives CDR1 SGHKS, CDR2 YYEKEE (reference sequence). V was shortened by 0 bases and J by 2 bases, with 8 bases between the two germline ends. There are 14 residues in the CDR3. CDR3 residues: CASSLGQSNYGYTF. CDR3 coding DNA: TGTGCCAGCAGCTTGGGGCAGTCAAACTATGGCTACACCTTC.

The chain couples TRBV7-9 to TRBJ1-1; 7 bases fit TRBD1. The CDR3 extends over 15 amino acids. The ends lost 2 bases at V and 0 bases at J; junction bases unmatched: 3. CDR1 and CDR2 (germline): SEHNR, FQNEAQ (reference sequence). The chain's CDR3 is CASSLLQGMNTEAFF. CDR3 nucleotides: TGTGCCAGCAGCTTATTACAGGGGATGAACACTGAAGCTTTCTTT.

This chain joins TRBV5-5 and TRBJ1-2; D gene uncertain. The CDR3 has 13 residues. CDR1 and CDR2 (germline): SGHKS, YYEKEE (reference sequence). The ends were cut back, 0 bases at V and 2 bases at J, with 5 bases in the middle. CDR3: CASSLGGNYGYTF. CDR3 in DNA: TGTGCCAGCAGCTTGGGCGGAAACTATGGCTACACCTTC.

This chain joins TRBV19 and TRBJ2-3; the D is unclear. The CDR3 is 16 residues long. The germline CDR1 and CDR2 sequences are LNHDA and SQIVND (reference sequence). V was shortened by 4 bases and J by 0 bases, with 14 bases between the two germline ends. DNA of the CDR3: TGTGCCAGTAGTACCCTCCTTCCCGCGAGCACAGATACGCAGTATTTT. Amino acid sequence: CASSTLLPASTDTQYF. Full variable domain (rest looked up from reference TRBV19 and TRBJ2-3): DGGITQSPKYLFRKEGQNVTLSCEQNLNHDAMYWYRQDPGQGLRLIYYSQIVNDFQKGDIAEGYSVSREKKESFPLTVTSAQKNPTAFYLCASSTLLPASTDTQYFGPGTRLTVL.

J is TRBJ1-5 and V is TRBV27, with D uncertain. This CDR3 has 12 amino acids. CDR1 is MNHEY, CDR2 SMNVEV, per germline (reference sequence). The germline V and J ends were trimmed by 3 bases and 3 bases, with 3 bases remaining between them. CDR3 in DNA: TGTGCCAGCAGTTTTCACAATCAGCCCCAGCATTTT. Translated, it gives CASSFHNQPQHF.

CDR3 sequence: CASGFQGTSGSYEQYF. The DNA for the CDR3 is TGTGCTAGTGGTTTCCAAGGGACTAGCGGGAGTTACGAGCAGTACTTC. The V and J genes are TRBV12-5 and TRBJ2-7, with 14 bases that match TRBD2. The J segment lost 4 bases and the V segment lost 3 bases, leaving 5 bases of the junction unmatched. Germline V gene lookup returns CDR1 LGHNT and CDR2 FRNRAP. This CDR3 is built from 16 residues.

This chain links TRBV10-3 with TRBJ2-1; 9 bases are a match to TRBD2. V lost 7 bases, J lost 1 base, and 2 bases stayed unmatched. The CDR3 totals 14 residues. Germline CDR1 is ENHRY and CDR2 is SYGVKD. CDR3 sequence reads: CAIKAGGSYNEQFF. The CDR3 DNA is TGTGCCATCAAGGCGGGAGGGTCCTACAATGAGCAGTTCTTC.

This sequence joins TRBV5-1 and TRBJ1-1, with D perhaps TRBD1 (5 bases). The CDR3 totals 14 residues. The germline gives CDR1 SGHRS, CDR2 YFSETQ. The V and J ends lost 0 bases and 4 bases respectively, with 10 bases between them. CDR3 sequence reads: CASSLVGVGTEAFF. In DNA form, the CDR3 reads TGCGCCAGCAGCTTGGTAGGGGTGGGCACTGAAGCTTTCTTT. The whole variable domain, filled in from reference TRBV5-1 and TRBJ1-1, reads KAGVTQTPRYLIKTRGQQVTLSCSPISGHRSVSWYQQTPGQGLQFLFEYFSETQRNKGNFPGRFSGRQFSNSRSEMNVSTLELGDSALYLCASSLVGVGTEAFFGQGTRLTVV.

The rearrangement joins TRBV27 to TRBJ2-7; 9 positions agree with TRBD1. The V gene's germline CDR1 is MNHEY and CDR2 SMNVEV (reference sequence). With V trimmed by 5 bases and J by 2 bases, 7 bases remained unmatched. This CDR3 is 15 amino acids long. The CDR3 sequence is CASSGGQGQTYEQYF. For the CDR3, the DNA is TGTGCCAGCAGTGGAGGACAGGGGCAGACCTACGAGCAGTACTTC.

The rearrangement uses TRBV5-1 and TRBJ1-2; a weak D match, TRBD1 (6 bases). V was cut by 0 bases and J by 9 bases, with 12 bases left in between. CDR1 SGHRS and CDR2 YFSETQ come from the germline V gene. This CDR3 is built from 13 residues. CDR3 residues: CASSLGGRDRYTF. CDR3 nucleotides: TGCGCCAGCAGCTTGGGGGGGCGCGATCGCTACACCTTC. The variable domain in full, with the rest retrieved from reference TRBV5-1 and TRBJ1-2, is KAGVTQTPRYLIKTRGQQVTLSCSPISGHRSVSWYQQTPGQGLQFLFEYFSETQRNKGNFPGRFSGRQFSNSRSEMNVSTLELGDSALYLCASSLGGRDRYTFGSGTRLTVV.